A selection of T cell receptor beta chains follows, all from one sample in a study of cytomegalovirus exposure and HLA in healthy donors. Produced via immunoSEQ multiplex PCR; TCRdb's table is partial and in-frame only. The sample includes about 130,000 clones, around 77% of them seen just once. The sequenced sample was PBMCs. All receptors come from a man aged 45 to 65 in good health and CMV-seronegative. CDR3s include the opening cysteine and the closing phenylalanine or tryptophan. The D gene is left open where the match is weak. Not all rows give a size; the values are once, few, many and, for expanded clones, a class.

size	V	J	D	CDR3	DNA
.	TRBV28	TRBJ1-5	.	CASSPYQGLQPQHF	TGTGCCAGCAGTCCTTATCAGGGACTTCAGCCCCAGCATTTT
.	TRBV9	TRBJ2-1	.	CASSVGGSYSTEQFF	TGTGCCAGCAGCGTAGGAGGGTCCTACAGTACTGAGCAGTTCTTC
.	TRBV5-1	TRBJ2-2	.	CASSFPARADGELFF	TGCGCCAGCAGCTTCCCGGCCAGGGCCGACGGGGAGCTGTTTTTT
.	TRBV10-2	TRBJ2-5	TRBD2	CASGGGSGSGETQYF	TGCGCCAGCGGCGGGGGTAGCGGGAGTGGGGAGACCCAGTACTTC
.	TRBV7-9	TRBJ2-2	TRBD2	CASRRGDTGELFF	TGTGCCAGCCGCCGGGGGGACACCGGGGAGCTGTTTTTT
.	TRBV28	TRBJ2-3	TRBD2	CASQKSGSGTDTQYF	TGTGCCAGCCAAAAAAGCGGGAGTGGGACAGATACGCAGTATTTT
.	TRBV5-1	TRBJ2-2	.	CASSSRSGPTGELFF	TGCGCCAGCAGCTCCCGTAGCGGCCCCACCGGGGAGCTGTTTTTT
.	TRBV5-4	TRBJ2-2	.	CASSLGAGLNTGELFF	TGTGCCAGCAGCTTGGGGGCAGGGCTCAACACCGGGGAGCTGTTTTTT
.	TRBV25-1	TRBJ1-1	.	CASSPERHTEAFF	TGTGCCAGCAGTCCGGAGAGGCACACTGAAGCTTTCTTT
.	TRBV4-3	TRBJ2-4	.	CASSQRQEPNIQYF	TGCGCCAGCAGCCAACGACAGGAACCGAACATTCAGTACTTC
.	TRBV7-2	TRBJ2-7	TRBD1	CASSLDSGTGGSYEQYF	TGTGCCAGCAGCTTAGATTCGGGCACAGGGGGTTCCTACGAGCAGTACTTC
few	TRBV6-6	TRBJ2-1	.	CASSYSRLSSPTEQFF	TGTGCCAGCAGTTACTCGAGGTTGTCTAGCCCTACTGAGCAGTTCTTC
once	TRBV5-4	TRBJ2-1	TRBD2	CASSLPGLAGAPNNEQFF	TGTGCCAGCAGCTTACCGGGACTAGCGGGAGCTCCGAACAATGAGCAGTTCTTC
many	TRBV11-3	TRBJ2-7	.	CASSINAGTYEQYF	TGTGCCAGCAGCATAAACGCCGGGACCTACGAGCAGTACTTC
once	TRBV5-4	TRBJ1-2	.	CASSKWTRKDYGYTF	TGTGCCAGCAGCAAATGGACACGTAAGGACTATGGCTACACCTTC
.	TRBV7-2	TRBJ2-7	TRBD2	CASSLVAGVDYEQYF	TGTGCCAGCAGCTTAGTAGCGGGAGTAGACTACGAGCAGTACTTC
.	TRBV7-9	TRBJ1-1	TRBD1	CASSPGQGDWNTEAFF	TGTGCCAGCAGCCCCGGACAGGGAGATTGGAACACTGAAGCTTTCTTT
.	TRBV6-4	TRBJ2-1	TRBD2	CASRGELGSGRGNEQFF	TGTGCCAGCAGGGGGGAATTAGGAAGCGGGAGAGGAAATGAGCAGTTCTTC
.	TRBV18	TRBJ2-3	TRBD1	CASSDTGASDTQYF	TGTGCCAGCTCAGATACAGGGGCCTCTGATACGCAGTATTTT
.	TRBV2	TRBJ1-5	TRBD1	CASSEWGRGNGQPQHF	TGTGCCAGCAGTGAATGGGGCAGGGGGAATGGTCAGCCCCAGCATTTT
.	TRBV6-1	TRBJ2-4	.	CASSEGKGHQGAKNIQYF	TGTGCCAGCAGTGAAGGCAAGGGACACCAGGGGGCCAAAAACATTCAGTACTTC
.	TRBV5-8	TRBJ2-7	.	CASSLTARTPGRGQYF	TGTGCCAGCAGCTTGACGGCAAGGACCCCGGGCAGGGGGCAGTACTTC
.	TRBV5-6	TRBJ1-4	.	CASSLGGGENEKLFF	TGTGCCAGCAGCTTGGGGGGCGGGGAGAATGAAAAACTGTTTTTT
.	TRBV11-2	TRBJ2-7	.	CASRQPGLHSYEQYF	TGTGCCAGCAGACAGCCGGGACTGCATTCCTACGAGCAGTACTTC
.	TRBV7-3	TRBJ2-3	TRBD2	CASSLMGRGDSTDTQYF	TGTGCCAGCAGCTTAATGGGTCGGGGGGACTCAACAGATACGCAGTATTTT
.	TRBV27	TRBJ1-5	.	CASAVDSNQPRHF	TGTGCCAGCGCTGTGGATAGCAATCAGCCCCGGCATTTT
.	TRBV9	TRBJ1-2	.	CASSVAGVYGYTF	TGTGCCAGCAGCGTAGCCGGAGTCTATGGCTACACCTTC
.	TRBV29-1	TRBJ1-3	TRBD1	CSVATGTGGNTIYF	TGCAGCGTAGCTACCGGGACAGGGGGAAACACCATATATTTT
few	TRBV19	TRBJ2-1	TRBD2	CASAQLAGGRGEQFF	TGTGCCAGTGCCCAACTAGCGGGAGGGCGGGGGGAGCAGTTCTTC
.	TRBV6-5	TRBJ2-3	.	CGVGGSTDTQYF	TGTGGGGTAGGAGGATCAACAGATACGCAGTATTTT
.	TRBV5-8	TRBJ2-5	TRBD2	CASSFRLAGKETQYF	TGTGCCAGCAGCTTTCGACTAGCGGGAAAAGAGACCCAGTACTTC
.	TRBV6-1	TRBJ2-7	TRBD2	CASSLAGRSYEQYF	TGTGCCAGCAGTCTAGCGGGAAGGTCCTACGAGCAGTACTTC
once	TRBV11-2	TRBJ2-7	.	CASSPGQGGYEQYF	TGTGCCAGCAGCCCAGGGCAGGGGGGCTACGAGCAGTACTTC
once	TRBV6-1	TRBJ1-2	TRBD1	CASTTTGDGYGYTF	TGTGCCAGCACCACGACAGGGGACGGCTATGGCTACACCTTC
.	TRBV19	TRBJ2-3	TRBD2	CASELAGGLSTQYF	TGTGCCAGCGAACTAGCGGGAGGCCTGAGTACGCAGTACTTT
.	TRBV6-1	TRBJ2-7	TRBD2	CASSAASGRGEQYF	TGTGCCAGCAGTGCAGCTAGCGGGAGGGGTGAGCAGTACTTC
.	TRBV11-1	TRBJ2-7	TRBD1	CASSPARWTGSYEQYF	TGTGCCAGCAGCCCCGCTCGCTGGACAGGGTCCTACGAGCAGTACTTC
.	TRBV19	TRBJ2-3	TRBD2	CASSKPYGAGVGDTQYF	TGTGCCAGTAGTAAGCCTTATGGAGCGGGAGTAGGAGATACGCAGTATTTT
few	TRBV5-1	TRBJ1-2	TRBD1	CASSSMGQAGYGYTF	TGCGCCAGCAGCTCAATGGGACAGGCGGGATATGGCTACACCTTC
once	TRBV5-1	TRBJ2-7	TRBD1	CASSLRTGSSEQYF	TGCGCCAGCAGCTTGCGGACAGGCTCCTCCGAGCAGTACTTC
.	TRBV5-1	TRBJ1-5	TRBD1	CASSLWSGGGQPQHF	TGCGCCAGCAGCTTGTGGTCAGGGGGAGGACAGCCCCAGCATTTT
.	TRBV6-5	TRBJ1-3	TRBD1	CASSKYRGQGNTIYF	TGTGCCAGCAGTAAATACAGGGGGCAAGGAAACACCATATATTTT
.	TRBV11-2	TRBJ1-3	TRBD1	CASSVTGDRGNTIYF	TGTGCCAGCAGCGTCACAGGGGACCGCGGAAACACCATATATTTT
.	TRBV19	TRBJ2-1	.	CASSPGHQSYNEQFF	TGTGCCAGTAGTCCCGGACACCAAAGCTACAATGAGCAGTTCTTC
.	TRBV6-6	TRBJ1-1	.	CASRSPTVMNTEAFF	TGTGCCAGCAGATCCCCTACAGTAATGAACACTGAAGCTTTCTTT